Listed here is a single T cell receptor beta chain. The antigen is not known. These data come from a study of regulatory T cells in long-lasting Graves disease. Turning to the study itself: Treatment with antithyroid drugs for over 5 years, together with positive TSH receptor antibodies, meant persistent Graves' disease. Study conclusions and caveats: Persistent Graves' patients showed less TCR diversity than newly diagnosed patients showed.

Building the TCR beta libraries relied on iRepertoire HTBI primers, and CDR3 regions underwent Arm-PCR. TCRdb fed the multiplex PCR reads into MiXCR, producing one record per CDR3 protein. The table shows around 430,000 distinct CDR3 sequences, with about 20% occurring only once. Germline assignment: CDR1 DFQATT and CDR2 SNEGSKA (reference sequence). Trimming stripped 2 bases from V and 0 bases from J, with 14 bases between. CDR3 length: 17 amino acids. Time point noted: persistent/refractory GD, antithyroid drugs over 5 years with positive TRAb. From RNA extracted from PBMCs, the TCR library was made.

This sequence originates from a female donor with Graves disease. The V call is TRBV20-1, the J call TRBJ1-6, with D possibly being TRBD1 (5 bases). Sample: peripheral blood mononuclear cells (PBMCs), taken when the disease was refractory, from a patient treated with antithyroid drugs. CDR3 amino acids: CSARTGRSYSYNSPLHF. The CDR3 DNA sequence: TGCAGTGCTAGAACAGGCCGAAGCTACTCCTATAATTCACCCCTCCACTTT.